These 32 T cell receptor beta chains were sequenced from one sample in a study of T cell clusters in autoimmune cytopenias. TRB amplification used around 270 ng of peripheral blood genomic DNA. Multiplex touch-down PCR amplified TRB using TRB-A and TRB-B pools in one tube. One entry per CDR3 protein, without DNA, is what TCRdb gives after re-calling the multiplex PCR reads. Its clone listing holds more than 7,000 distinct CDR3 sequences. This same sample was also part of a study on T cell repertoires in aging, cancer and after chemotherapy.

The sample consisted of peripheral blood. The receptors were gathered from a human donor in good health.

The chain carries TRBV6-4 and TRBJ1-6. The CDR3 has 13 residues. Germline V gives CDR1 MRHNA, CDR2 SNTAGT. CDR3 in amino acids: CASSQADNSPLHF.

The chain couples TRBV19 to TRBJ1-6; TCRdb lists TRBD1, though no DNA is available to test this call. The CDR3 length is 14 residues. Germline V gene sequence: CDR1 LNHDA, CDR2 SQIVND (reference sequence). The CDR3 here is CASNNPLYNSPLHF.

The chain has TRBV6-5 and TRBJ2-7. CDR1 MNHEY and CDR2 SVGAGI come from the germline V gene. CDR3 length: 13 amino acids. The CDR3 sequence is CASSYSSAYEQYF.

The chain employs TRBV11-2 and TRBJ2-1; absent DNA, TCRdb's TRBD1 call cannot be checked. CDR1 is SGHAT, CDR2 FQNNGV, per germline. The CDR3 is 14 amino acids. The CDR3 here is CASSFRVSGLVEFF.

This chain uses TRBV27 with TRBJ2-1; TCRdb's D call of TRBD2 is untestable without DNA. The length of the CDR3 is 16 residues. Germline V gives CDR1 MNHEY, CDR2 SMNVEV (reference sequence). CDR3 protein: CASSHPPGIAGDEQFF.

This clonotype is medium-sized by frequency. V gene TRBV29-1 combines with J gene TRBJ1-2. CDR1 and CDR2 (germline): SQVTM, ANQGSEA. CDR3 length equals 12 residues. The CDR3 protein is CSVERSGLSYTF.

This clonotype shows up as medium-sized (0.01 to 0.1%) by frequency. V and J are TRBV27 and TRBJ2-2; TCRdb's assignment of TRBD1 cannot be checked, as there is no DNA. The CDR3 has 16 residues. Germline CDR1 reads MNHEY; CDR2 reads SMNVEV (reference sequence). CDR3: CASRVMGQKNTGELFF.

This CDR3 is CASSLDQGRETQYF. The V gene is TRBV5-1, the J gene TRBJ2-5; TCRdb names TRBD1, which stays unverified in the absence of DNA. The germline CDR1 and CDR2 sequences are SGHRS and YFSETQ. This CDR3 has 14 residues.

The genes are TRBV6-5 and TRBJ2-3; TCRdb outputs TRBD1, but without DNA this stays unchecked. CDR3 length: 16 residues. CDR1 is MNHEY and CDR2 is SVGAGI in the germline V gene. The CDR3 here is CASRGSGGGHGDTQYF.

This clonotype shows up as medium-sized (0.01 to 0.1%) by frequency. This rearrangement joins TRBV5-6 to TRBJ2-7; the D call of TRBD1 rests on TCRdb alone, since no DNA is present to check it. Germline CDR1 reads SGHDT; CDR2 reads YYEEEE. The length of the CDR3 is 15 residues. The CDR3 region is CASSSTGQGGYEQYF. The full variable domain, its missing parts supplied by reference TRBV5-6 and TRBJ2-7, is DAGVTQSPTHLIKTRGQQVTLRCSPKSGHDTVSWYQQALGQGPQFIFQYYEEEERQRGNFPDRFSGHQFPNYSSELNVNALLLGDSALYLCASSSTGQGGYEQYFGPGTRLTVT.

The CDR3 sequence: CASSSSGSALLTYEQYF. The chain carries TRBV5-6 and TRBJ2-7; TCRdb designates TRBD2, a call that cannot be tested without DNA. The germline V gene encodes CDR1 SGHDT and CDR2 YYEEEE. CDR3 length: 17 amino acids. The whole variable domain, filled in from reference TRBV5-6 and TRBJ2-7, reads DAGVTQSPTHLIKTRGQQVTLRCSPKSGHDTVSWYQQALGQGPQFIFQYYEEEERQRGNFPDRFSGHQFPNYSSELNVNALLLGDSALYLCASSSSGSALLTYEQYFGPGTRLTVT.

This clonotype is deemed medium-sized (0.01 to 0.1%) by its frequency. The rearrangement uses TRBV30 and TRBJ2-5. CDR1 GTSNPN and CDR2 SVGIG come from the germline V gene (reference sequence). The CDR3 is 13 residues long. CDR3 sequence: CAWGRGFQETQYF.

The rearrangement uses TRBV30 and TRBJ1-1; TCRdb returns TRBD1, unconfirmable since there is no DNA. This CDR3 is 12 amino acids long. CDR1 and CDR2 from the germline V gene are GTSNPN and SVGIG (reference sequence). CDR3: CAWSAGVTEAFF.

Measured by frequency, this clonotype is medium-sized (0.01 to 0.1%). V usage is TRBV18 and J usage is TRBJ2-3; TCRdb lists TRBD1, though no DNA is available to test this call. Germline V gives CDR1 KGHSH, CDR2 LQKENI. This CDR3 region has 16 residues. The CDR3 spells CASSPGRTRSTDTQYF.

This CDR3 is CASSYGAPNEKLFF. This rearrangement joins TRBV19 to TRBJ1-4; checking the TCRdb D call of TRBD1 is not possible without DNA. The CDR3 covers 14 residues. The V gene's germline CDR1 is LNHDA and CDR2 SQIVND (reference sequence).

The gene calls are TRBV18 and TRBJ2-1; TCRdb outputs TRBD1, but without DNA this stays unchecked. CDR3 size: 14 residues. CDR1 is KGHSH, CDR2 LQKENI, per germline. The CDR3 loop is CASSPYDREFEQFF. The complete variable domain, with remaining parts taken from reference TRBV18 and TRBJ2-1, reads NAGVMQNPRHLVRRRGQEARLRCSPMKGHSHVYWYRQLPEEGLKFMVYLQKENIIDESGMPKERFSAEFPKEGPSILRIQQVVRGDSAAYFCASSPYDREFEQFFGPGTRLTVL.

The V and J genes are TRBV27 and TRBJ2-7; TCRdb indicates TRBD1, and absent DNA this call remains unverified. The CDR3 is 18 amino acids. Germline assignment: CDR1 MNHEY and CDR2 SMNVEV (reference sequence). CDR3 in amino acids: CASSLYARGVSSLYEQYF.

This clonotype is identified as medium-sized from frequency. The genes are TRBV19 and TRBJ2-3; TCRdb lists TRBD1, though no DNA is available to test this call. CDR3 size: 16 residues. Per the germline V gene, CDR1 is LNHDA and CDR2 is SQIVND (reference sequence). The CDR3 loop reads CASSINEAGSTDTQYF.

This chain connects TRBV7-9 to TRBJ2-7; TCRdb reports TRBD1, a call that lacks DNA to check it against. Per germline, CDR1 SEHNR and CDR2 FQNEAQ (reference sequence). This CDR3 is built from 14 residues. The chain's CDR3 is CASSKPGQGHEQYF. Drawing the rest from reference TRBV7-9 and TRBJ2-7, the complete variable domain is DTGVSQNPRHKITKRGQNVTFRCDPISEHNRLYWYRQTLGQGPEFLTYFQNEAQLEKSRLLSDRFSAERPKGSFSTLEIQRTEQGDSAMYLCASSKPGQGHEQYFGPGTRLTVT.

The chain has TRBV6-1 and TRBJ2-1; TCRdb returns TRBD2, unconfirmable since there is no DNA. The length of the CDR3 is 15 residues. From germline, CDR1 is MNHNS and CDR2 SASEGT. CDR3 sequence reads: CASNLASGTYNEQFF.

The chain employs TRBV19 and TRBJ1-1. The CDR3 has 11 amino acids. Germline V CDR1 and CDR2: LNHDA, SQIVND (reference sequence). The CDR3 sequence is CATKLNTEAFF.

The chain links TRBV5-4 to TRBJ2-3. There are 14 residues in the CDR3. The germline CDR1 and CDR2 sequences are SGHNT and YYREEE (reference sequence). The CDR3 loop reads CASSLSPRTDTQYF.

The chain uses TRBV30 and TRBJ1-3. Germline CDR1 GTSNPN, CDR2 SVGIG (reference sequence). The CDR3 spans 14 residues. This chain's CDR3 is CACQDSSSGNTIYF.

This sequence joins TRBV18 and TRBJ2-5; TCRdb selects TRBD1, and the lack of DNA leaves this call unchecked. This CDR3 comprises 13 residues. Looked up from germline, CDR1 is KGHSH and CDR2 is LQKENI. The CDR3 is CASSNPGQETQYF.

The gene calls are TRBV11-1 and TRBJ2-7; TCRdb selects TRBD2, and the lack of DNA leaves this call unchecked. CDR3 length: 14 residues. CDR1 and CDR2 (germline): SGHAT, FQDESV (reference sequence). The chain's CDR3 is CASSLRGPSYEQYF.

CDR3 residues: CASTGAYEQYF. The chain recombines TRBV6-6 with TRBJ2-7. This CDR3 spans 11 amino acids. The germline CDR1 and CDR2 sequences are MNHNY and SVGAGI (reference sequence).

This chain uses TRBV12-3 or TRBV12-4 with TRBJ2-1; absent DNA, TCRdb's TRBD1 call cannot be checked. CDR3 size: 14 residues. The CDR3 reads CASSFSGRGDEQFF.

The rearrangement uses TRBV7-6 and TRBJ2-1; the TCRdb call, TRBD1, lacks DNA for checking. Germline V lookup: CDR1 SGHVS, CDR2 FNYEAQ. The CDR3 contains 14 residues. This CDR3 is CASSPETLGNEQFF.

V is TRBV7-6 and J is TRBJ2-1; TCRdb selects TRBD1, and the lack of DNA leaves this call unchecked. There are 13 residues in the CDR3. Germline V CDR1 and CDR2: SGHVS, FNYEAQ. CDR3 in amino acids: CASSSGQYNEQFF. Variable domain in full (rest from reference TRBV7-6 and TRBJ2-1): GAGVSQSPRYKVTKRGQDVALRCDPISGHVSLYWYRQALGQGPEFLTYFNYEAQQDKSGLPNDRFSAERPEGSISTLTIQRTEQRDSAMYRCASSSGQYNEQFFGPGTRLTVL.

This chain uses TRBV6-1 with TRBJ2-7; TCRdb's D call, TRBD1, is unchecked because there is no DNA. Germline V gene lookup returns CDR1 MNHNS and CDR2 SASEGT. The CDR3 totals 14 residues. The CDR3 here is CASSEWGVGYEQYF.

By frequency, this clonotype registers medium-sized. V gene TRBV19 combines with J gene TRBJ2-2; TCRdb returns TRBD1, unconfirmable since there is no DNA. The CDR3 runs 15 residues. Germline lookup yields CDR1 LNHDA and CDR2 SQIVND (reference sequence). The CDR3 region is CASSTRTGYTGELFF.

The chain carries TRBV12-3 or TRBV12-4 and TRBJ2-1; the D call of TRBD2 rests on TCRdb alone, since no DNA is present to check it. This CDR3 comprises 16 residues. The CDR3 loop is CASSSRLAGSYNEQFF.